This entry is about one T cell receptor beta chain. Its antigen remains unidentified. Researchers used 5'RACE with constant-segment primers to make TCR alpha and TCR beta cDNA libraries that carry sample barcodes and UMIs. Using its own MiXCR run on the 5' RACE reads, TCRdb lists one record per CDR3 protein. The sample has some 120,000 distinct CDR3 sequences; roughly 6% are singletons. This CDR3 has 16 residues. Trimming shortened V by 3 bases and J by 0 bases, and 12 bases separated the two germline ends. The germline V gene has CDR1 SGDLS and CDR2 YYNGEE. This entry is derived from a study of T-cell memory formation after mild COVID-19. Study overall: The TCR clusters were mostly specific to one donor.

General observations from the study: The appearance of some responding clones in pre-infection memory suggested that cross-reactive memory joined. Later expanders leaned toward CD4+, whereas clones contracting from day 15 to 85 were balanced CD4/CD8.

This clonotype was obtained from an adult woman who had mild COVID-19 (a few samples of this study predate the infection). Cell type and time point are not known. The chain carries TRBV9 and TRBJ2-2; weak D call: TRBD1 (5 bases). The specimen was PBMCs or a T cell subset sorted from them (not recorded which). The CDR3 loop reads CASSETVIANTGELFF. As DNA, the CDR3 is TGTGCCAGCAGCGAGACAGTGATCGCGAACACCGGGGAGCTGTTTTTT.